The 10 T cell receptor beta chains in this list originate from one sample, sequenced in a study of metastatic and nonmetastatic thyroid tumors. MiXCR reprocessed the PCR reads for TCRdb. Altogether 72,000 or so clones are present, less than 20% being singletons, with the ten largest covering around 13%. Patients underwent thyroid surgery, and none had received any treatment before it. The specimen was blood. These receptors came from a female donor with papillary thyroid cancer or a benign thyroid nodule (not recorded which). Some clones in this sample may be carry-over from other donors' samples.

This clone was observed at least ten times. The chain employs TRBV7-6 and TRBJ2-2; 10 positions match TRBD1. The ends lost 4 bases at V and 7 bases at J; junction bases unmatched: 9. There are 16 residues in the CDR3. The germline V gene encodes CDR1 SGHVS and CDR2 FNYEAQ. The DNA for the CDR3 is TGTGCCAGCAGCTCCCCGGGACAGGGGTTTGGCGGGGAGCTGTTTTTT. It codes for CASSSPGQGFGGELFF.

The V call is TRBV11-2, the J call TRBJ2-1; 8 bases are shared with TRBD2. The germline V gene encodes CDR1 SGHAT and CDR2 FQNNGV. V dropped 3 bases and J dropped 7; count of bases not matched to a gene: 14. The CDR3 is 17 amino acids. The CDR3, as DNA: TGTGCCAGCAGCTTCAATGGGGCTCGCGGGAGGAGAAATGAGCAGTTCTTC. This encodes CASSFNGARGRRNEQFF.

Of note for this clone: This clone may be a read error of a much larger clone one base away. The sample has other DNA sequences that encode this CDR3 too. The rearrangement uses TRBV5-1 and TRBJ2-5, with 7 bases that match TRBD1. V dropped 5 bases and J dropped 5; count of bases not matched to a gene: 6. Germline V gives CDR1 SGHRS, CDR2 YFSETQ. The CDR3 totals 13 residues. The CDR3 loop is CASSFQGEETQYF. The DNA of the CDR3 is TGCGCCAGCAGTTTTCAGGGGGAGGAGACCCAGTACTTC.

This clone was detected ten times or more. CDR3: CASRPYPGTGSKNIQYF. CDR3 coding DNA: TGTGCCAGCAGGCCATACCCCGGTACAGGATCCAAAAACATTCAGTACTTC. V gene TRBV27 combines with J gene TRBJ2-4, with D tentatively TRBD1 (5 bases). Trimming took 6 bases from V and 2 from J, leaving 20 bases between them. The CDR3 is made up of 17 amino acids. Germline CDR1 and CDR2: MNHEY and SMNVEV (reference sequence).

This clone was counted ten times or more. The rearrangement uses TRBV13 and TRBJ2-5, with D tentatively TRBD2 (5 bases). Germline V lookup: CDR1 PRHDT, CDR2 FYEKMQ (reference sequence). This CDR3 has 13 amino acids. The germline V and J ends were trimmed by 6 bases and 1 base, with 9 bases remaining between them. The CDR3 DNA is TGTGCCAGCAGTCCAAGCGGCCAAGAGACCCAGTACTTC. Translating it yields CASSPSGQETQYF.

This chain links TRBV30 with TRBJ1-2; 10 bases are a match to TRBD1. The CDR3 runs 16 residues. The trim removed 2 bases at V and 4 bases at J, leaving 10 bases unmatched. Germline V gene sequence: CDR1 GTSNPN, CDR2 SVGIG (reference sequence). The chain's CDR3 is CAWSPGPGQGSYGYTF. In DNA form, the CDR3 reads TGTGCCTGGAGTCCGGGCCCGGGACAGGGGTCCTATGGCTACACCTTC. Full variable domain (missing parts from reference TRBV30 and TRBJ1-2): SQTIHQWPATLVQPVGSPLSLECTVEGTSNPNLYWYRQAAGRGLQLLFYSVGIGQISSEVPQNLSASRPQDRQFILSSKKLLLSDSGFYLCAWSPGPGQGSYGYTFGSGTRLTVV.

V and J are TRBV20-1 and TRBJ1-1; D remains ambiguous. Germline CDR1 is DFQATT and CDR2 is SNEGSKA (reference sequence). The CDR3 runs to 13 residues. V was shortened by 2 bases and J by 5 bases, with 12 bases between the two germline ends. For the CDR3, the DNA is TGCAGTGCTAGACGGAGCTTCGGGACTGAAGCTTTCTTT. Encoded protein: CSARRSFGTEAFF.

A few counts support this clone. This may arise from a read error, as a much more abundant clone is one base away. The chain recombines TRBV24-1 with TRBJ1-5; possibly TRBD1 for D (5 bases). The CDR3 consists of 14 residues. The germline CDR1 and CDR2 sequences are KGHDR and SFDVKD. V dropped 9 bases and J dropped 3 bases, with 14 bases sitting between them. The CDR3 sequence: CATSDGDFNQPQHF. The CDR3 DNA reads as TGTGCCACCTCGGACGGGGACTTCAATCAGCCCCAGCATTTT.

This clone was seen at least ten times. This sequence joins TRBV19 and TRBJ1-2; D might be TRBD1 (6 bases). CDR3 length: 15 amino acids. The V and J ends lost 4 bases and 1 base respectively, with 13 bases between them. Germline V lookup: CDR1 LNHDA, CDR2 SQIVND (reference sequence). The CDR3 bases are TGTGCCAGTAGTACCGGGACAACAGTTAACTATGGCTACACCTTC. This gives the protein CASSTGTTVNYGYTF.

This clone came up many times. The chain's CDR3 is CSVDVAASSTDTQYF. The CDR3 coding sequence is TGCAGCGTTGACGTAGCGGCCTCTAGCACAGATACGCAGTATTTT. The chain is built from TRBV29-1 and TRBJ2-3; a weak D match, TRBD2 (6 bases). The V and J ends lost 3 bases and 0 bases respectively, with 13 bases between them. The CDR3 is made up of 15 amino acids. Germline lookup yields CDR1 SQVTM and CDR2 ANQGSEA.